This T cell receptor beta chain came from a study of cytomegalovirus exposure and HLA in healthy donors. Study conclusions and caveats: In a later analysis, a genetic analysis reported fewer productive-TCR N-insertions in an Asian-associated ancestry cluster than the cohort average.

The CDR3 sequence is 15 residues long. V was shortened by 5 bases and J by 3 bases, with 14 bases between the two germline ends. Per germline, CDR1 SEHNR and CDR2 FQNEAQ (reference sequence). The primer mix had 60 Vbeta and 13 Jbeta primers. Profiling relied on immunoSEQ multiplex PCR, and the TCRdb table lists in-frame clones only, not all of them. The sample consists of some 170,000 clones, more than 80% of them appearing once. On this clone: Its antigen is unknown.

At collection, donors were nominally healthy, but unrecorded immune exposures were probable. Sequencing input: PBMCs. This chain links TRBV7-9 with TRBJ1-5; perhaps TRBD1 as D (5 bases). The sequence was obtained from a woman between 18 and 30 years old in good health and CMV-seropositive. The CDR3 loop reads CASSVGWGDNQPQHF. The CDR3 DNA follows: TGTGCCAGCAGCGTGGGTTGGGGGGACAATCAGCCCCAGCATTTT.